These T cell receptor beta chains were read from a single sample in a study of Graves' ophthalmopathy and Graves' hyperthyroidism. TCRdb processed the multiplex PCR reads anew with MiXCR; each CDR3 protein has one entry. The table lists 740,000 or so distinct CDR3 sequences, approximately 40% of them singletons. The sample consisted of peripheral blood. These receptor sequences come from an adult man with Graves' ophthalmopathy. Each CDR3 is given with its conserved first and last residue. The order of the fields is clone size, D gene, J gene, V gene, CDR3 DNA, CDR3 protein. The D gene is left open where the match is weak. Some rows have no size entry. The others give once, few or many, or a class for an expanded clone.

many,TRBD1,TRBJ1-2,TRBV7-9,TGCGCCAGCAGTTTGGACAGGGTCTATGGCTACACCTTC,CASSLDRVYGYTF
many,TRBD2,TRBJ2-7,TRBV7-7,TGTGCCAGCAGTTCTAAGTGGACTAGCTGGTACGAGCAGTACTTC,CASSSKWTSWYEQYF
.,TRBD2,TRBJ2-7,TRBV5-6,TGTGCCAGCAGGCTTAGCGGGAGTCTCGACGAGCAGTACTTC,CASRLSGSLDEQYF
.,.,TRBJ1-3,TRBV5-4,TGTGCCAGCAGCTTGTTATCGGGGTTAGTGCCTGGAAACACCATATATTTT,CASSLLSGLVPGNTIYF
.,.,TRBJ2-6,TRBV4-3,TGCGCCAGCAGCCAAGATATCAGCTCTGGGGCCAACGTCCTGACTTTC,CASSQDISSGANVLTF
.,.,TRBJ1-1,TRBV15,TGTGCCACCAGCAGTTTCCGAGTGAACACTGAAGCTTTCTTT,CATSSFRVNTEAFF
many,.,TRBJ1-1,TRBV10-3,TGTGCCATCAGTGAATCGACAGGCGGCACTGAAGCTTTCTTT,CAISESTGGTEAFF
.,.,TRBJ1-5,TRBV19,TGTGCCAGTAGTACTCAAGTCCACAATCAGCCCCAGCATTTT,CASSTQVHNQPQHF
.,TRBD1,TRBJ1-2,TRBV6-5,TGTGCCAGCAGTCTCTCGGGACAGCACGGATACGGCTACACCTTC,CASSLSGQHGYGYTF
once,TRBD2,TRBJ2-3,TRBV4-1,TGTGCCAGCAGCCAAACCGGGACTAGAGTTCTCCCAGATACGCAGTATTTT,CASSQTGTRVLPDTQYF
.,.,TRBJ2-7,TRBV7-2,TGTGCCAGCAGCCTCGTTGGCAAGGACCACTACGAGCAGTACTTC,CASSLVGKDHYEQYF
many,.,TRBJ2-5,TRBV7-8,TGTGCCAGCAGCCCCGAAGTCGGCGGGTACCAAGAGACCCAGTACTTC,CASSPEVGGYQETQYF
.,.,TRBJ1-1,TRBV10-3,TGTGCCATCAGTCGACAGGATAACACTGAAGCTTTCTTT,CAISRQDNTEAFF
few,.,TRBJ2-6,TRBV25-1,TGTGCCAGCAGTTATGGGGTCTCTGGGGCCAACGTCCTGACTTTC,CASSYGVSGANVLTF
.,.,TRBJ1-4,TRBV12-3/TRBV12-4,TGTGCCAGCAGTTTATTGACAGCAGCAACTAATGAAAAACTGTTTTTT,CASSLLTAATNEKLFF
.,TRBD1,TRBJ1-2,TRBV10-2,TGCGCCAGCAGTGAATGGACAGGGGGTGGCTACACCTTC,CASSEWTGGGYTF
few,.,TRBJ2-5,TRBV20-1,TGCAGTGCTGCGGACCGATATCCCCAAGAGACCCAGTACTTC,CSAADRYPQETQYF
.,TRBD2,TRBJ2-5,TRBV20-1,TGCAGTGCTAGAGATCAAGCGGGGGGGGTTGAGACCCAGTACTTC,CSARDQAGGVETQYF
.,.,TRBJ1-2,TRBV9,TGTGCCAGCAGCGTCTGGGGCTCCGGAAACTATGGCTACACCTTC,CASSVWGSGNYGYTF
many,.,TRBJ2-2,TRBV29-1,TGCAGCGTTGACTCGGGGGTAGGCACCGGGGAGCTGTTTTTT,CSVDSGVGTGELFF
many,TRBD1,TRBJ1-2,TRBV7-2,TGTGCCAGCAGCCAAACAGGGGCTGGCTACACCTTC,CASSQTGAGYTF
.,.,TRBJ1-3,TRBV25-1,TGTGCCAGCAGTGAACCCTCCTCCTCTGGAAACACCATATATTTT,CASSEPSSSGNTIYF
.,.,TRBJ2-2,TRBV19,TGTGCCAGTAGTATCTGGAACACCGGGGAGCTGTTTTTT,CASSIWNTGELFF
many,.,TRBJ1-3,TRBV25-1,TGTGCCAGCAGTGAAGGCAGGGCCTCTGGAAACACCATATATTTT,CASSEGRASGNTIYF
few,.,TRBJ2-7,TRBV20-1,TGCAGTGCTAGAGGCAGCGGATGGACCTACGAGCAGTACTTC,CSARGSGWTYEQYF
few,.,TRBJ1-5,TRBV11-2,TGTGCCAGCAGCTCACTGGTTGGGCAGCCGACGCAGCATTTT,CASSSLVGQPTQHF
.,.,TRBJ1-2,TRBV4-3,TGCGCCAGCAGCCAAGATCGGGCCAGGGGTATTGGCTACACCTTC,CASSQDRARGIGYTF
few,TRBD1,TRBJ2-7,TRBV7-9,TGTGCCAGCAGCCCGAGGACAGGGATTGCCTCCTACGAGCAGTACTTC,CASSPRTGIASYEQYF
.,TRBD1,TRBJ1-3,TRBV10-3,TGTGCCATCAGTGATAGGGGGACAGCTAGACGCGACTCTGGAAACACCATATATTTT,CAISDRGTARRDSGNTIYF